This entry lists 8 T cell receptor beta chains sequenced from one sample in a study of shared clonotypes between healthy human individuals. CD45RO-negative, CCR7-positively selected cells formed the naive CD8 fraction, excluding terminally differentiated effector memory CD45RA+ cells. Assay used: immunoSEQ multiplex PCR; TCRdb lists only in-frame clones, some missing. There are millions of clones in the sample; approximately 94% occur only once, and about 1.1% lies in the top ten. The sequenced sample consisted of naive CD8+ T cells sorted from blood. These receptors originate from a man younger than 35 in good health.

CDR3 coding DNA: TGCGCCAGCAGCCAAGAAGAACTAGGCAATGAGCAGTTCTTC. Translated: CASSQEELGNEQFF. The chain combines TRBV4-1 with TRBJ2-1; tentative D call: TRBD2 (5 bases). The germline gives CDR1 MGHRA, CDR2 YSYEKL. The CDR3 loop spans 14 amino acids. Trimming pared 0 bases from V and 6 bases from J, leaving 9 bases between.

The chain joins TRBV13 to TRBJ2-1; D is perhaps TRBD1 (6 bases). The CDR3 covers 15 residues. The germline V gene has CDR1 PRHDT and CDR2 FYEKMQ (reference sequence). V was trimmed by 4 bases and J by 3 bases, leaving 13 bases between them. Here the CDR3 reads CASSWGQAVYNEQFF. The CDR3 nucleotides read TGTGCCAGCAGCTGGGGGCAAGCGGTCTACAATGAGCAGTTCTTC.

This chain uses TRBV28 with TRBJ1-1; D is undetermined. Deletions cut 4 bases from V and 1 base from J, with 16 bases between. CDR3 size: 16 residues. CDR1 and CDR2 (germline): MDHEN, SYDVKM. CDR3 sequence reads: CASSSPREGSNTEAFF. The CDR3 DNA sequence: TGTGCCAGCAGTTCTCCTCGCGAGGGCTCGAACACTGAAGCTTTCTTT.

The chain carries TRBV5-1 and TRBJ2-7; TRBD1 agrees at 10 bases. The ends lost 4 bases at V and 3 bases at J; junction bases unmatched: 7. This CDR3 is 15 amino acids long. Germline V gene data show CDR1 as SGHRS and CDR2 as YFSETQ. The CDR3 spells CASSPRDRGIYEQYF. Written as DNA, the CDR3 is TGCGCCAGCAGCCCCCGGGACAGGGGCATCTACGAGCAGTACTTC.

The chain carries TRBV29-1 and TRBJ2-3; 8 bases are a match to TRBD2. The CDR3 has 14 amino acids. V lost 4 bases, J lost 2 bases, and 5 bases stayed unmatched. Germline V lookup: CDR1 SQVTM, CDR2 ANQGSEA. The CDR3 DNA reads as TGCAGCGTTGCTACTAGCGGAAACACAGATACGCAGTATTTT. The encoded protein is CSVATSGNTDTQYF.

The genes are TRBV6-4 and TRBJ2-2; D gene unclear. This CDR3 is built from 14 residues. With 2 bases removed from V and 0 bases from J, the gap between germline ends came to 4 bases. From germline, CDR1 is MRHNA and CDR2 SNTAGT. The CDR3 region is CASSDGPNTGELFF. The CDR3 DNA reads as TGTGCCAGCAGTGACGGGCCGAACACCGGGGAGCTGTTTTTT.

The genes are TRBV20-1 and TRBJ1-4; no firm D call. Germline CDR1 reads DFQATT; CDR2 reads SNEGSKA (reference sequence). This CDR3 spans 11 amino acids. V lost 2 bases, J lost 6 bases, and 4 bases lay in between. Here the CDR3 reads CSARIDEKLFF. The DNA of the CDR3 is TGCAGTGCTAGAATCGATGAAAAACTGTTTTTT.

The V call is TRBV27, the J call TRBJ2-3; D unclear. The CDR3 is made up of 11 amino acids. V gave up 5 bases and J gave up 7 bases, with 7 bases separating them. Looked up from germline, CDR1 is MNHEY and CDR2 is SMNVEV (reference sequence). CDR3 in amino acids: CASSLFNTQYF. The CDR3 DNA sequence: TGTGCCAGCAGTCTCTTCAATACGCAGTATTTT.